This TCR beta chain stems from a study of shared clonotypes between healthy human individuals. Study-wide context: Sampling drew on donors who were a couple of women and a few men aged 18 to 49.

Selected positively for CCR7 and CD45RO-negative, naive CD8 cells excluded terminally differentiated effector memory CD45RA+ cells. Nashville, Tennessee was home to all donors, who were Caucasian adults. Germline V gene data show CDR1 as SGHRS and CDR2 as YFSETQ. The ends were cut back, 4 bases at V and 6 bases at J, with 16 bases in the middle. This CDR3 has 14 amino acids. In the source study's methods: For the immunoSEQ data, sequences were junction-only without quality scores, so filtering differed. The assay was immunoSEQ multiplex PCR, and TCRdb's table has in-frame clones only and misses some. V, J and clone size are taken as reported in that table, and D and trimming were inferred from the DNA itself. This sample has about 2.1 million clones, with approximately 92% found just once.

The receptor's source is a young man in good health. Some clones in this sample may be carry-over from other donors' samples. The chain couples TRBV5-1 to TRBJ2-5, with a tentative D call TRBD2 (7 bases). Material for sequencing was naive CD8+ T cells from PBMCs. The CDR3 bases are TGCGCCAGCAGCCCTTATGGGGGGGCAAAGACCCAGTACTTC. This gives the protein CASSPYGGAKTQYF.